This T cell receptor (beta chain) was captured in a study of blood T cell repertoires in COVID-19. The germline V and J ends were trimmed by 5 bases and 9 bases, with 14 bases remaining between them. The CDR3 length is 13 residues. Germline V gene lookup returns CDR1 MNHEY and CDR2 SVGAGI. Clones were read by immunoSEQ multiplex PCR, and TCRdb kept only the in-frame ones, dropping some. The data hold roughly 29,000 clones, with about 90% observed a single time. The sequence came from a human donor in a cohort sampled during active COVID-19. The V call is TRBV6-5, the J call TRBJ2-1, with D perhaps matching TRBD2 (5 bases). The sample was peripheral blood. The CDR3 bases are TGTGCCAGCAGTCCACTGAATCGGGGTGAGCAGTTCTTC. It is translated as CASSPLNRGEQFF.